These T cell receptor beta chains were read from a single sample in a study of CD8 T cells in ankylosing spondylitis. Each CDR3 protein gets one entry after TCRdb re-called the 5' RACE reads with MiXCR. This table has around 88,000 distinct CDR3 sequences, just under 9% appearing once. The sequencing input was blood, either unsorted or a sorted T cell fraction (not recorded which). The source of these receptors is a male donor with ankylosing spondylitis or in good health (not recorded which). Each CDR3 is given with its conserved first and last residue.

v_gene: TRBV2
j_gene: TRBJ2-3
CDR3aa: CASTGTDTQYF

v_gene: TRBV11-1
j_gene: TRBJ2-7
CDR3aa: CASSLARTGIYEQYF

v_gene: TRBV14
j_gene: TRBJ2-7
CDR3aa: CASSPTYTGGDSYEQYF

v_gene: TRBV12-3/TRBV12-4
j_gene: TRBJ1-2
CDR3aa: CASSLALDGGDYGYTF

v_gene: TRBV7-7
j_gene: TRBJ2-2
CDR3aa: CASSLSGFDTGELFF

v_gene: TRBV7-9
j_gene: TRBJ2-5
CDR3aa: CASSAGTVSKETQYF

v_gene: TRBV11-2
j_gene: TRBJ2-7
CDR3aa: CASHGPNYEQYF

v_gene: TRBV12-3/TRBV12-4
j_gene: TRBJ2-1
CDR3aa: CASSDQGYEQFF

v_gene: TRBV9
j_gene: TRBJ1-1
CDR3aa: CASSVEFRGETEAFF

v_gene: TRBV6-5
j_gene: TRBJ2-5
CDR3aa: CASSYGGGFDSLRQETQYF

v_gene: TRBV4-2
j_gene: TRBJ1-1
CDR3aa: CASSARQGTTNTEAFF

v_gene: TRBV19
j_gene: TRBJ1-4
CDR3aa: CASSPRNEKLFF

v_gene: TRBV7-8
j_gene: TRBJ1-2
CDR3aa: CASSLVPGVNYGYTF

v_gene: TRBV29-1
j_gene: TRBJ2-7
CDR3aa: CSVDSAYEQYF

v_gene: TRBV7-7
j_gene: TRBJ2-1
CDR3aa: CASSPDRGLYNEQFF

v_gene: TRBV7-2
j_gene: TRBJ1-6
CDR3aa: CASSLGSSRSPLHF

v_gene: TRBV19
j_gene: TRBJ2-2
CDR3aa: CAIQGASNTGELFF

v_gene: TRBV5-1
j_gene: TRBJ1-1
CDR3aa: CASSFGRDTEAFF

v_gene: TRBV6-4
j_gene: TRBJ2-3
CDR3aa: CASSDRQDPIQYPTDTQYF

v_gene: TRBV20-1
j_gene: TRBJ2-5
CDR3aa: CSWASGGAQETQYF